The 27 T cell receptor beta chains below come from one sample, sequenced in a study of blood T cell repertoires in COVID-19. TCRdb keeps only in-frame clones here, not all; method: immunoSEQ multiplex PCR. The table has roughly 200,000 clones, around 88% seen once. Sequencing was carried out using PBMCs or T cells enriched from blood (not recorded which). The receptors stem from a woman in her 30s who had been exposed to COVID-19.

For the CDR3, the DNA is TGTGCCAGCTCACCCCAACAGTTCGGGGGACCTCCTAACACCGGGGAGCTGTTTTTT. Translated, it gives CASSPQQFGGPPNTGELFF. This chain joins TRBV18 and TRBJ2-2; possible D gene TRBD2, 6 bases. Trimming removed 3 bases from V and 2 bases from J, with 22 bases in between. The CDR3 spans 19 residues. The V gene's germline CDR1 is KGHSH and CDR2 LQKENI.

The CDR3 reads CASSFTGGSTYEQYF. In nucleotides, the CDR3 is TGCGCCAGCAGCTTTACAGGGGGATCAACCTACGAGCAGTACTTC. The V call is TRBV5-1, the J call TRBJ2-7; 8 nucleotides match TRBD1. In germline, CDR1 is SGHRS, CDR2 YFSETQ. This CDR3 has 15 residues. Trimming took 2 bases from V and 2 from J; bases not matched to a gene: 6.

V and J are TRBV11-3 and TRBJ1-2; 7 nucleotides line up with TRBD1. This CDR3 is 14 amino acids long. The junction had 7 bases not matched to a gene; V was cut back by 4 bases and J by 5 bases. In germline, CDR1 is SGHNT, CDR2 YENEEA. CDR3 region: CASSSSTGLYGYTF. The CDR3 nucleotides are TGTGCCAGCAGCTCGTCGACAGGGCTTTATGGCTACACCTTC.

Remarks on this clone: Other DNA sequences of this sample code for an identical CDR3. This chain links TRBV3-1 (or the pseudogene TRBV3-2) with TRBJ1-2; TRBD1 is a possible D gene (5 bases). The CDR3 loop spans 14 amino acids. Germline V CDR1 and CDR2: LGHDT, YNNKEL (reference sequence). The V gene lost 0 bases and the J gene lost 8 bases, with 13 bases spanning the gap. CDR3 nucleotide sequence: TGTGCCAGCAGCCAAGATCTGGGGGGACGCGGCTACACCTTC. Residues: CASSQDLGGRGYTF.

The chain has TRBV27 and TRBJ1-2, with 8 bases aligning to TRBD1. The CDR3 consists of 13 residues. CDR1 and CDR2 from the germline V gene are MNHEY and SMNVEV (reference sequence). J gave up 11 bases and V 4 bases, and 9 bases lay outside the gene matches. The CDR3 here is CASSSGQGLGYTF. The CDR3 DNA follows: TGTGCCAGCAGTTCCGGACAGGGATTAGGGTACACCTTC.

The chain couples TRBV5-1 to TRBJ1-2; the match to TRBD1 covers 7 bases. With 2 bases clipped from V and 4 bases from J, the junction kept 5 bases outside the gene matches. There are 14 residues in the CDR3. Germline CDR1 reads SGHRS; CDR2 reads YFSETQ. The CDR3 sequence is CASSLGTDVYGYTF. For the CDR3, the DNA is TGCGCCAGCAGCTTAGGGACAGACGTCTATGGCTACACCTTC.

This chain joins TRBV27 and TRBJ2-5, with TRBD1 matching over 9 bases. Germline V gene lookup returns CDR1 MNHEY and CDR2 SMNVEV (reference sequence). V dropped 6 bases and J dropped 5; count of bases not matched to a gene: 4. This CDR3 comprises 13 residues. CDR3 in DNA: TGTGCCAGCAGCTACAGGGGGCCGGAGACCCAGTACTTC. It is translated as CASSYRGPETQYF.

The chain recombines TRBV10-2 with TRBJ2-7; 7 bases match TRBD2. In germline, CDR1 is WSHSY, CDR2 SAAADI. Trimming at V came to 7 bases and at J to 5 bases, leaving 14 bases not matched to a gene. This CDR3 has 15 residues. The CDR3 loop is CASMGGDASPNEQYF. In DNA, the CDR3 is TGCGCCAGCATGGGGGGGGACGCCTCCCCGAACGAGCAGTACTTC.

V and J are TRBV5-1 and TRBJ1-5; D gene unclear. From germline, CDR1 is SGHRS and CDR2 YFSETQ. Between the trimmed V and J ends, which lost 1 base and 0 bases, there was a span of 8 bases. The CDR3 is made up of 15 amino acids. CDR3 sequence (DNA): TGCGCCAGCAGCTTGCTCGGGTATAGCAATCAGCCCCAGCATTTT. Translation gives CASSLLGYSNQPQHF.

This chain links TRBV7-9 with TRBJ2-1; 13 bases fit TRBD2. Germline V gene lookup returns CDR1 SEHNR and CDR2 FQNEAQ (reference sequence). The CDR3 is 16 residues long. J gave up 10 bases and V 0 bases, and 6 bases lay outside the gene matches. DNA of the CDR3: TGTGCCAGCAGCTTAGCGAGGACTAGCGGGGGAGGGGAGCAGTTCTTC. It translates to CASSLARTSGGGEQFF.

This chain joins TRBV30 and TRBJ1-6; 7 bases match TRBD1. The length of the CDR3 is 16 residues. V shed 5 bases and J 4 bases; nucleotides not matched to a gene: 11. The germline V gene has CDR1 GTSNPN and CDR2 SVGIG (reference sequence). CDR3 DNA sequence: TGTGCCTGGGGCACCTCCGGCAGGGGGTATAATTCACCCCTCCACTTT. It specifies CAWGTSGRGYNSPLHF.

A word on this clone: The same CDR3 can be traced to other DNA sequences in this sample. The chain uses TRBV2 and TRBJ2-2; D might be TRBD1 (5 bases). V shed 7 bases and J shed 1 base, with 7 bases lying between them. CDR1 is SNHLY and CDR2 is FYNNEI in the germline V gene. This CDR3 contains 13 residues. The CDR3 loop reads CASTGQNTGELFF. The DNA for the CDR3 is TGTGCCAGCACAGGACAGAACACCGGGGAGCTGTTTTTT.

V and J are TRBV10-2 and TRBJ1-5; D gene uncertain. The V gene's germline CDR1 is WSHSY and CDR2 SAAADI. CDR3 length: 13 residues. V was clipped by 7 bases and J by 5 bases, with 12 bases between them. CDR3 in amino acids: CASKDFNHQPQHF. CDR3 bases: TGCGCCAGCAAGGACTTTAACCATCAGCCCCAGCATTTT.

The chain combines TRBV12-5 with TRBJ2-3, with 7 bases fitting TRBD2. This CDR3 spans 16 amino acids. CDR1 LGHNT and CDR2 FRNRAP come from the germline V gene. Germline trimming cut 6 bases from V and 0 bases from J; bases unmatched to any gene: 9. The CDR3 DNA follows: TGTGCTAGTGGACTTCGACTAGCCTCTAGCACAGATACGCAGTATTTT. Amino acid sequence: CASGLRLASSTDTQYF.

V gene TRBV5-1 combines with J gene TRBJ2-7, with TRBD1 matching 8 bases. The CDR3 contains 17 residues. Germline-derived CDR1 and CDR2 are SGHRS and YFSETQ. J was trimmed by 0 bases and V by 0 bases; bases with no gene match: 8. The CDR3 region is CASSLAGEQGGSYEQYF. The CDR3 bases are TGCGCCAGCAGCTTGGCCGGAGAACAGGGGGGCTCCTACGAGCAGTACTTC.

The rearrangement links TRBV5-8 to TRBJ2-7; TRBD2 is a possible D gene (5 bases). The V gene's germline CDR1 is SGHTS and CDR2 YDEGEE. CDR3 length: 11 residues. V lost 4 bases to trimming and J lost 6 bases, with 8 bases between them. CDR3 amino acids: CASSRTLEQYF. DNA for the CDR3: TGTGCCAGCAGCCGGACTCTCGAGCAGTACTTC.

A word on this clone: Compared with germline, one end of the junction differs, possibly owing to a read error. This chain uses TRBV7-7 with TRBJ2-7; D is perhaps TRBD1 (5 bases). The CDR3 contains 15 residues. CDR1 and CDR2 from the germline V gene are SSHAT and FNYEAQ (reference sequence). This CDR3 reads CASSLGQGPTYEQYF. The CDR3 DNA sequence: TGTGCTAGCAGCTTAGGGCAGGGCCCGACCTACGAGCAGTACTTC.

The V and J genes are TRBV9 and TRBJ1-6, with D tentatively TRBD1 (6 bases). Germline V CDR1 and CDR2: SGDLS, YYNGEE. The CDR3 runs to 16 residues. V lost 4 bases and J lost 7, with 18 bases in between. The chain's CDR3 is CASSSQGSPLNSPLHF. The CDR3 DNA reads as TGTGCCAGCAGCTCACAGGGTAGCCCACTCAATTCACCCCTCCACTTT.

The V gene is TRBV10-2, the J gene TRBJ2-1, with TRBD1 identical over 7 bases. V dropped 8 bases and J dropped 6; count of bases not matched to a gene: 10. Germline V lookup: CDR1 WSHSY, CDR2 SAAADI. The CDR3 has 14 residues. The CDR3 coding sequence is TGCGCCAGCTCCGACAGGGCTATAGTCAATGAGCAGTTCTTC. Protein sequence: CASSDRAIVNEQFF.

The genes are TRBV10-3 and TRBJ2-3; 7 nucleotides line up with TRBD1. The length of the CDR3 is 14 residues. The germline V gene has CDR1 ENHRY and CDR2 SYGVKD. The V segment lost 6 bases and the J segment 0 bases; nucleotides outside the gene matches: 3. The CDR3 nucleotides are TGTGCCATCAGCACAGGGGTTAGCACAGATACGCAGTATTTT. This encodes CAISTGVSTDTQYF.

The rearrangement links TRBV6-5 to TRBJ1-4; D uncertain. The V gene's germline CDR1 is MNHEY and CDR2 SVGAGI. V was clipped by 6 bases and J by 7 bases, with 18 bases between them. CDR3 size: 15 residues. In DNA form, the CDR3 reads TGTGCCAGCAGGCCCCCTTCCAGGAAAGGTGAAAAACTGTTTTTT. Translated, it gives CASRPPSRKGEKLFF.

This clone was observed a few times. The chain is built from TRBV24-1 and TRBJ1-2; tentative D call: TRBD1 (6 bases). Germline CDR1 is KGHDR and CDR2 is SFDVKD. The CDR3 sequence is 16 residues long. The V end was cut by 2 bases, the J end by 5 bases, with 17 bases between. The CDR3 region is CATSDSRRGRGYGYTF. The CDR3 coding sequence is TGTGCCACCAGTGATTCCCGTCGCGGGAGGGGGTATGGCTACACCTTC.

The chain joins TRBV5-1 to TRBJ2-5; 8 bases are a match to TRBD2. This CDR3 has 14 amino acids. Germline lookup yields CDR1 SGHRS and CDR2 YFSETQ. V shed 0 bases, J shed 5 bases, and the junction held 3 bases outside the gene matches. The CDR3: CASSLGTSSETQYF. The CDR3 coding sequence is TGCGCCAGCAGCTTGGGGACTAGCAGTGAGACCCAGTACTTC.

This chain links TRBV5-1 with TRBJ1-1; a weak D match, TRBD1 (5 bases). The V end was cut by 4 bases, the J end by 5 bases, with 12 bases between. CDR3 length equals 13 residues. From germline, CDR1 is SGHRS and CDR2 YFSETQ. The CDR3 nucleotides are TGCGCCAGCAGCGAAGGGGATGGGACTGAAGCTTTCTTT. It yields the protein CASSEGDGTEAFF.

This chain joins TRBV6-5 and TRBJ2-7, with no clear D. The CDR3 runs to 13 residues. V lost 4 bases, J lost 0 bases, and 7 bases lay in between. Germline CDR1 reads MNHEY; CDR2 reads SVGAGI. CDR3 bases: TGTGCCAGCAGTTTGCATAGCTCCTACGAGCAGTACTTC. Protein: CASSLHSSYEQYF.

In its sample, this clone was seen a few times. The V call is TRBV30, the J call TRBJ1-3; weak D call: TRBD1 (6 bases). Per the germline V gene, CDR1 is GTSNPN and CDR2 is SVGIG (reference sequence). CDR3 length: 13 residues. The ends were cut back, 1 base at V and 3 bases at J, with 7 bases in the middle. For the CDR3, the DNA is TGTGCCTGGAGTGGGGGGCATGGAAACACCATATATTTT. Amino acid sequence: CAWSGGHGNTIYF.

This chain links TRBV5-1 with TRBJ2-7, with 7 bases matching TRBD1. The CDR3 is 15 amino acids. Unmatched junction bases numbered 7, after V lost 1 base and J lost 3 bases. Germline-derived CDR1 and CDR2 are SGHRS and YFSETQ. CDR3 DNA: TGCGCCAGCAGCTTGTATATAGGACAGGTCTACGAGCAGTACTTC. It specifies CASSLYIGQVYEQYF.